The 18 T cell receptor beta chains in this list originate from one sample, sequenced in a study of T cell changes during pregnancy in multiple sclerosis. Some clones are missing from TCRdb's copy, which holds only in-frame ones; the method was immunoSEQ multiplex PCR. The data hold tens of thousands of clones, with approximately 92% observed a single time. The sequencing used peripheral blood, collected in the third trimester of pregnancy. Receptors were obtained from a female donor in good health, enrolled as a control in a pregnancy study.

Here the CDR3 reads CASSLLAATNQPQHF. The DNA of the CDR3 is TGTGCCAGCAGCTTGTTGGCGGCCACCAATCAGCCCCAGCATTTT. The rearrangement links TRBV5-6 to TRBJ1-5; D uncertain. Trimming took 1 base from V and 3 from J, leaving 11 bases between them. The CDR3 length is 15 residues. Germline V gives CDR1 SGHDT, CDR2 YYEEEE.

The chain uses TRBV29-1 and TRBJ1-6, with 9 positions matching TRBD1. The V gene's germline CDR1 is SQVTM and CDR2 ANQGSEA. This CDR3 has 15 amino acids. The CDR3 DNA reads TGCAGTTGGGGGATGGGACAGGGTTTTAATTCACCCCTCCACTTT. This translates into CSWGMGQGFNSPLHF.

The chain links TRBV5-4 to TRBJ2-3, with TRBD2 identical over 8 bases. The CDR3 length is 15 residues. After removal of 4 bases from V and 1 base from J, the junction contained 5 bases not matched to a gene. Germline V lookup: CDR1 SGHNT, CDR2 YYREEE (reference sequence). CDR3 region: CASSPLAARTDTQYF. The CDR3 DNA sequence: TGTGCCAGCAGCCCACTAGCGGCCCGCACAGATACGCAGTATTTT.

This clone has a single count. For the CDR3, the DNA is TGTGCCAGCAGCTTATCCGGCGGGAGGGATAATGAGCAGTTCTTC. This sequence encodes CASSLSGGRDNEQFF. V usage is TRBV7-9 and J usage is TRBJ2-1; 9 bases fit TRBD2. The CDR3 extends over 15 amino acids. The germline V gene has CDR1 SEHNR and CDR2 FQNEAQ (reference sequence). Trimming took 2 bases from V and 7 from J; bases not matched to a gene: 6.

In the case of this clone: Other nucleotide sequences in the sample specify the same CDR3. The chain joins TRBV6-5 to TRBJ2-7, with 9 bases that match TRBD1. The CDR3 is 15 residues long. The V gene end was trimmed by 0 bases and the J gene end by 1 base; junction bases not matched to a gene: 1. Germline V gene lookup returns CDR1 MNHEY and CDR2 SVGAGI. The CDR3 spells CASSYSGTGSYEQYF. For the CDR3, the DNA is TGTGCCAGCAGTTACTCCGGGACAGGGTCCTACGAGCAGTACTTC.

This chain links TRBV4-1 with TRBJ2-2; D possibly corresponds to TRBD2 (5 bases). The CDR3 has 17 amino acids. V was trimmed by 3 bases and J by 2 bases, leaving 16 bases between them. Germline V gene sequence: CDR1 MGHRA, CDR2 YSYEKL. CDR3 loop: CASSHKRLAGNTGELFF. CDR3 nucleotides: TGCGCCAGCAGCCATAAAAGGCTAGCTGGAAACACCGGGGAGCTGTTTTTT.

The chain carries TRBV27 and TRBJ2-7; 9 bases are shared with TRBD2. Unmatched junction bases numbered 19, after V lost 5 bases and J lost 5 bases. The germline CDR1 and CDR2 sequences are MNHEY and SMNVEV (reference sequence). The CDR3 is 18 residues long. CDR3 residues: CASSPLTSGGPSPDEQYF. The CDR3 DNA is TGTGCCAGCAGTCCCCTGACTAGCGGAGGGCCCAGTCCGGACGAGCAGTACTTC.

The rearrangement uses TRBV10-2 and TRBJ1-5; TRBD1 matches at 7 bases. Unmatched junction bases numbered 5, after V lost 8 bases and J lost 4 bases. The CDR3 has 13 residues. Per germline, CDR1 WSHSY and CDR2 SAAADI. CDR3 coding DNA: TGCGCCAGCGGGGGACAGTATAATCAGCCCCAGCATTTT. It is translated as CASGGQYNQPQHF.

The chain combines TRBV18 with TRBJ1-5; D may be TRBD1 (6 bases). This CDR3 contains 15 residues. Trimming stripped 6 bases from V and 1 base from J, with 13 bases between. Germline lookup yields CDR1 KGHSH and CDR2 LQKENI. CDR3 in amino acids: CASSERTVSNQPQHF. CDR3 DNA sequence: TGTGCCAGCTCCGAAAGGACAGTAAGCAATCAGCCCCAGCATTTT.

The chain has TRBV28 and TRBJ1-1; D gene ambiguous. V lost 5 bases and J lost 7, with 11 bases in between. Germline CDR1 reads MDHEN; CDR2 reads SYDVKM. The CDR3 totals 12 residues. This chain's CDR3 is CASSQRVVEAFF. The CDR3 nucleotides read TGTGCCAGCAGTCAGAGGGTAGTTGAAGCTTTCTTT.

The rearrangement joins TRBV28 to TRBJ2-3; D remains unclear. CDR3 size: 14 residues. Trimming pared 2 bases from V and 2 bases from J, leaving 8 bases between. Germline values: CDR1 MDHEN, CDR2 SYDVKM. CDR3 in DNA: TGTGCCAGCAGTTTAGGTGACACCACAGATACGCAGTATTTT. Protein: CASSLGDTTDTQYF.

This clone showed up just once. The J gene is TRBJ1-3, the V gene TRBV15, with D perhaps TRBD1 (6 bases). The CDR3 sequence is 18 residues long. V lost 0 bases and J 3 bases, leaving 18 bases between the germline ends. From germline, CDR1 is LNHNV and CDR2 YYDKDF (reference sequence). In DNA, the CDR3 is TGTGCCACCAGCAGAGATCTCATGGTGCAGGGGAGTGGAAACACCATATATTTT. Translation gives CATSRDLMVQGSGNTIYF.

V gene TRBV5-6 combines with J gene TRBJ1-2; D may be TRBD1 (6 bases). Germline V gene data show CDR1 as SGHDT and CDR2 as YYEEEE. This CDR3 has 16 amino acids. The V gene lost 1 base and the J gene lost 4 bases, with 17 bases spanning the gap. The CDR3 bases are TGTGCCAGCAGCTTGAGGTTGGGGGTGACAGGCTATGGCTACACCTTC. Translated, it gives CASSLRLGVTGYGYTF.

This clone was observed once. The chain joins TRBV28 to TRBJ1-5; possibly TRBD1 for D (5 bases). Trimming took 6 bases from V and 2 from J, leaving 14 bases between them. Germline V lookup: CDR1 MDHEN, CDR2 SYDVKM. The CDR3 has 15 amino acids. In DNA, the CDR3 is TGTGCCAGCAGCCCTGACAGTCGGCGCAATCAGCCCCAGCATTTT. It codes for CASSPDSRRNQPQHF.

The gene calls are TRBV27 and TRBJ2-3; 8 nucleotides align to TRBD2. The germline CDR1 and CDR2 sequences are MNHEY and SMNVEV (reference sequence). The CDR3 is 15 residues long. The V segment lost 5 bases and the J segment 2 bases; nucleotides outside the gene matches: 6. CDR3 nucleotides: TGTGCCAGCAGTCCTAGCGGGCCTTTCACAGATACGCAGTATTTT. Translation gives CASSPSGPFTDTQYF.

This rearrangement joins TRBV18 to TRBJ2-1; 11 nucleotides match TRBD2. The CDR3 loop spans 15 amino acids. The germline gives CDR1 KGHSH, CDR2 LQKENI. The trim removed 3 bases at V and 6 bases at J, leaving 4 bases unmatched. CDR3: CASSPSGTSGNEQFF. The CDR3, as DNA: TGTGCCAGCTCACCTTCCGGGACTAGCGGCAATGAGCAGTTCTTC.

The gene calls are TRBV29-1 and TRBJ2-3, with 10 bases aligning to TRBD1. The germline gives CDR1 SQVTM, CDR2 ANQGSEA. The CDR3 has 15 residues. The junction had 11 bases not matched to a gene; V was cut back by 7 bases and J by 4 bases. CDR3 nucleotide sequence: TGCAGCGGGACAGGGGGGGGGTTTTGGGCAGATACGCAGTATTTT. This codes for CSGTGGGFWADTQYF.

The chain uses TRBV6-5 and TRBJ1-1; D possibly corresponds to TRBD1 (5 bases). CDR1 and CDR2 from the germline V gene are MNHEY and SVGAGI. V was pared by 7 bases and J by 1 base, with 16 bases between. This CDR3 region has 15 residues. Here the CDR3 DNA reads TGTGCCAGCACGGTCAGGGTGGCAGGGAACACTGAAGCTTTCTTT. Translating gives CASTVRVAGNTEAFF.